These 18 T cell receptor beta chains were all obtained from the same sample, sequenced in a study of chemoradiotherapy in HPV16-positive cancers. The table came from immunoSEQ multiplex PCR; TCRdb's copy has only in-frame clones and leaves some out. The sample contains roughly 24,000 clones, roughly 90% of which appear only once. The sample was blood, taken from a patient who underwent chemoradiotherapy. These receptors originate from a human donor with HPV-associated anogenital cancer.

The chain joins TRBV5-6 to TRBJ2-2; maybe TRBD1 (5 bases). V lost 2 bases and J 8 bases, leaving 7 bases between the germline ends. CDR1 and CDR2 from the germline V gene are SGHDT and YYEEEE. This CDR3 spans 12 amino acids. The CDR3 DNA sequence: TGTGCCAGCAGCTTAGGGGCAGGGGAGCTGTTTTTT. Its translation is CASSLGAGELFF.

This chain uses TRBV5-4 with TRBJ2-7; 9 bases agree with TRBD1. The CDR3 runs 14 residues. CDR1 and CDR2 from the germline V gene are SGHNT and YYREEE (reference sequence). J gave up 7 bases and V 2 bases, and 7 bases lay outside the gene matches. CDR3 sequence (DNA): TGTGCCAGCAGCTTCGACAGGGGGTCGAGGGAGCAGTACTTC. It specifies CASSFDRGSREQYF.

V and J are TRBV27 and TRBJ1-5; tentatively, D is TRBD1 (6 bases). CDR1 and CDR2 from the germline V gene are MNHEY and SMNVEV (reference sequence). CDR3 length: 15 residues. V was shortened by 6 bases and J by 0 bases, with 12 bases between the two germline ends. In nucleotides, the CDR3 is TGTGCCAGCAGCCGCAACAGGGATAGCAATCAGCCCCAGCATTTT. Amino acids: CASSRNRDSNQPQHF.

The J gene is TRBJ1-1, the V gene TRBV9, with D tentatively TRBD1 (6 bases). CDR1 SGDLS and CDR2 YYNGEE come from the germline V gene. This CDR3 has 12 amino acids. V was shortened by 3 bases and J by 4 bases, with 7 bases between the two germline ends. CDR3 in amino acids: CASSEGVTEAFF. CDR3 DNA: TGTGCCAGCAGCGAGGGGGTCACTGAAGCTTTCTTT.

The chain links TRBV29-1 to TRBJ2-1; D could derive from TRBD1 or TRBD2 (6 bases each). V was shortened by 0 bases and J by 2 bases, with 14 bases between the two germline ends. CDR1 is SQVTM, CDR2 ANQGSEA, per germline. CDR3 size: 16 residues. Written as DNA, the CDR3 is TGCAGCGTTGAAGACCCGGGGGCACCCACCTACAATGAGCAGTTCTTC. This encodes CSVEDPGAPTYNEQFF.

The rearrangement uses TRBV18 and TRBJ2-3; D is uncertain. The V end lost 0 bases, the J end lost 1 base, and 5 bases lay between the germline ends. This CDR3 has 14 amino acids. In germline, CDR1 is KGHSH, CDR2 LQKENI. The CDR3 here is CASSPPIGTDTQYF. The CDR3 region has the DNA TGTGCCAGCTCACCACCGATAGGCACAGATACGCAGTATTTT.

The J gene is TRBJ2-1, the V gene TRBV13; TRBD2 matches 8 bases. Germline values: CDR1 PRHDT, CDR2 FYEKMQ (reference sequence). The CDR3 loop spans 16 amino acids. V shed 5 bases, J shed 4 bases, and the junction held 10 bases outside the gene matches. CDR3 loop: CASSPAGGGDYNEQFF. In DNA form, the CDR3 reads TGTGCCAGCAGCCCGGCGGGGGGAGGCGATTACAATGAGCAGTTCTTC.

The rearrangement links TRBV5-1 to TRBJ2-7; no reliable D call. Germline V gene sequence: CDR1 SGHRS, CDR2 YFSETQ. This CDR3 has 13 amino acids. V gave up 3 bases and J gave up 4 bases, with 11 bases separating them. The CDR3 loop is CASSSPDGYEQYF. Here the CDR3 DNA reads TGCGCCAGCAGCTCACCGGACGGGTACGAGCAGTACTTC.

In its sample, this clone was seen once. The CDR3 is CASSQLGTANNYGYTF. The DNA of the CDR3 is TGTGCCAGCAGCCAACTCGGGACAGCCAATAACTATGGCTACACCTTC. V usage is TRBV27 and J usage is TRBJ1-2; 7 bases are shared with TRBD1. This CDR3 contains 16 residues. From germline, CDR1 is MNHEY and CDR2 SMNVEV (reference sequence). V lost 6 bases and J lost 1; bases outside the gene matches: 11.

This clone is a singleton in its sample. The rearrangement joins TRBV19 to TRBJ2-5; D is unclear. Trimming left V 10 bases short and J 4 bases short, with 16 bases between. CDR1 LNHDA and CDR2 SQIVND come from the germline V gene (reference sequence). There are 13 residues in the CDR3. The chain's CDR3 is CATRRLGTETQYF. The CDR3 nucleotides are TGTGCCACCCGACGGTTGGGTACAGAGACCCAGTACTTC.

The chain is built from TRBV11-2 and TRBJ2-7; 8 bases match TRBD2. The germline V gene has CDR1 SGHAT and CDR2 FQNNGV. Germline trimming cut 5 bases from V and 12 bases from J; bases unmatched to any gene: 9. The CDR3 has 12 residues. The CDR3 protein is CASSPPGGGAYF. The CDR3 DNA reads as TGTGCCAGCAGCCCACCGGGGGGGGGTGCGTACTTC.

CDR3 sequence (DNA): TGTGCCAGCAGGACAGGGTCTGACTATGGCTACACCTTC. It yields the protein CASRTGSDYGYTF. The V gene is TRBV7-2, the J gene TRBJ1-2, with TRBD1 matching over 7 bases. V was clipped by 6 bases and J by 3 bases; unmatched bases: 4. The germline gives CDR1 SGHTA, CDR2 FQGNSA. The CDR3 sequence is 13 residues long.

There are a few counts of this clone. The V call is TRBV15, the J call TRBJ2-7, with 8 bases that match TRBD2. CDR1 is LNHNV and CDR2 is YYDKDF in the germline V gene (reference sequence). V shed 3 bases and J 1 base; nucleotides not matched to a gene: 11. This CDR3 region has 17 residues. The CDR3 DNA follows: TGTGCCACCAGCAGGGATGTAGCGGGGCCACAATCCTACGAGCAGTACTTC. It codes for CATSRDVAGPQSYEQYF.

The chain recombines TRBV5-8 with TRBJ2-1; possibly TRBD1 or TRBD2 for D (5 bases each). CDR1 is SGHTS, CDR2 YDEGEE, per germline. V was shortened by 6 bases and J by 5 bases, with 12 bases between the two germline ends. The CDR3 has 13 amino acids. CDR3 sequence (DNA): TGTGCCAGCAAGAGGGGCAGCAACAATGAGCAGTTCTTC. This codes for CASKRGSNNEQFF.

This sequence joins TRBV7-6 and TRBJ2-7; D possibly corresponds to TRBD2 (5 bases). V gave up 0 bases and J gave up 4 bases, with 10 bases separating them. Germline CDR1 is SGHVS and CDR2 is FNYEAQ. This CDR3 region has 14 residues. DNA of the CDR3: TGTGCCAGCAGCTTAGCCAGTGGACTTTACGAGCAGTACTTC. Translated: CASSLASGLYEQYF. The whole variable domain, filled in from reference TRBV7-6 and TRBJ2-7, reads GAGVSQSPRYKVTKRGQDVALRCDPISGHVSLYWYRQALGQGPEFLTYFNYEAQQDKSGLPNDRFSAERPEGSISTLTIQRTEQRDSAMYRCASSLASGLYEQYFGPGTRLTVT.

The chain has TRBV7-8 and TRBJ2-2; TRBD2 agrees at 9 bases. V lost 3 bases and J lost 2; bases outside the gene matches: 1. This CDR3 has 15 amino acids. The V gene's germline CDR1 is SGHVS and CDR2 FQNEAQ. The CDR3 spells CASSLREGNTGELFF. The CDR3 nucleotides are TGTGCCAGCAGCTTGCGGGAGGGAAACACCGGGGAGCTGTTTTTT.

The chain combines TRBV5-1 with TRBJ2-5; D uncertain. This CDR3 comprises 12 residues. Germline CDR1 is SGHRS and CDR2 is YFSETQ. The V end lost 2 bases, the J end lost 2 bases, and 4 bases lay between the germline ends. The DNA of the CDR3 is TGCGCCAGCAGCTTACCTCAAGAGACCCAGTACTTC. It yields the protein CASSLPQETQYF.

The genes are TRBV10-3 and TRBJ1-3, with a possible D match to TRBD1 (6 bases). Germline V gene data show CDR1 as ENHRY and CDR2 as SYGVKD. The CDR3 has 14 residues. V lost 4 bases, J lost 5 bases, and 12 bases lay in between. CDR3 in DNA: TGTGCCATCAGTGGAACAGGGACGCGAAACACCATATATTTT. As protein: CAISGTGTRNTIYF.